The source of this TCR beta chain is a study of T cells expressing NK-cell markers. About the research overall: One of the eight sequenced donors was seronegative, whereas the other seven were HCMV-seropositive.

cDNA encoding TCR beta was synthesized via 5'RACE template switching incorporating UMIs. Using the 5' RACE reads, TCRdb records one entry per CDR3 protein without DNA. Its listing shows hundreds of thousands of distinct CDR3 sequences. Germline CDR1 and CDR2: SGHNT and YENEEA. The length of the CDR3 is 14 residues. The chain recombines TRBV11-3 with TRBJ1-1. Sequenced: blood T cells: a sorted CD56 or NKG2C T cell subset, CD4+ or CD8+ T cells, or bulk PBMC T cells (not recorded which). This TCR derives from a man aged 18-70 years in good health. The CDR3 is CASSLGGKRTEAFF.